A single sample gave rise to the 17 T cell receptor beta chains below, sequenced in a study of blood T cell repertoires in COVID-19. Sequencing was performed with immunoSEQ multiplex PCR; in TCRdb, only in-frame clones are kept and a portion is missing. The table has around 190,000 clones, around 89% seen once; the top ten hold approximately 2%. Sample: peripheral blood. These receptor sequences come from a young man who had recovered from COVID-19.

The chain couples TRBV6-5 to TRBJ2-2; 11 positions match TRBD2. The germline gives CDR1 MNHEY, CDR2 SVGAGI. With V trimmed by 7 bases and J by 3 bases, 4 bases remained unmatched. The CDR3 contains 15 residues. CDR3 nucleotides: TGTGCCAGCAACATAGCGGGAGGGTACACCGGGGAGCTGTTTTTT. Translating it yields CASNIAGGYTGELFF.

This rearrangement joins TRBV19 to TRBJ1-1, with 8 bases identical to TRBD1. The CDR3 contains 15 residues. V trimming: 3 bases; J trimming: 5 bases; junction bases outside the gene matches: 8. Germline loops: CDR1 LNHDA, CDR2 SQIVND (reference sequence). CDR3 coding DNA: TGTGCCAGTAGTATGAGTGGCAGGGGGCTGACTGAAGCTTTCTTT. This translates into CASSMSGRGLTEAFF.

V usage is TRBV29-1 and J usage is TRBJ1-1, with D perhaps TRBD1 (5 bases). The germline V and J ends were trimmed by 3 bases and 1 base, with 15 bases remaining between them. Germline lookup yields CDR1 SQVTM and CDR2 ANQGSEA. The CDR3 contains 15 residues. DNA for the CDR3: TGCAGCGTTGACCCTACGACAGCTCCGAACACTGAAGCTTTCTTT. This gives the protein CSVDPTTAPNTEAFF.

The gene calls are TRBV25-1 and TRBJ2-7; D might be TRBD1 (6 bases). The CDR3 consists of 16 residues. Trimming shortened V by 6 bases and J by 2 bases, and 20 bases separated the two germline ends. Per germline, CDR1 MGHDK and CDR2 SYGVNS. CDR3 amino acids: CASRSTVSGHTYEQYF. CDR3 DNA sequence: TGTGCCAGCAGAAGCACCGTTTCGGGACATACCTACGAGCAGTACTTC.

CDR3 sequence (DNA): TGTGCCAGCAGCCAAGGGCAGGGTTTTGGCTACACCTTC. It encodes CASSQGQGFGYTF. The V and J genes are TRBV14 and TRBJ1-2; D may be TRBD1 (5 bases). The V gene's germline CDR1 is SGHDN and CDR2 FVKESK. This CDR3 contains 13 residues. Between the trimmed V and J ends, which lost 1 base and 7 bases, there was a span of 10 bases.

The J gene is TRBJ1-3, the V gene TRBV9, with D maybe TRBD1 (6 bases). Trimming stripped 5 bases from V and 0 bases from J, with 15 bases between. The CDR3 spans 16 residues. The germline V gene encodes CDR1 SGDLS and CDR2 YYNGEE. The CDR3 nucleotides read TGTGCCAGCAGTTCACCGGGACACATCTCTGGAAACACCATATATTTT. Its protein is CASSSPGHISGNTIYF.

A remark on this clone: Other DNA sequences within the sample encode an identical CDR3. CDR3 sequence: CASSPQGTSNQPQHF. For the CDR3, the DNA is TGTGCCAGCAGCCCTCAGGGGACTAGCAATCAGCCCCAGCATTTT. The genes are TRBV7-2 and TRBJ1-5; TRBD1 might be the D (6 bases). The CDR3 extends over 15 amino acids. V lost 5 bases and J 0 bases, leaving 11 bases between the germline ends. Germline-derived CDR1 and CDR2 are SGHTA and FQGNSA.

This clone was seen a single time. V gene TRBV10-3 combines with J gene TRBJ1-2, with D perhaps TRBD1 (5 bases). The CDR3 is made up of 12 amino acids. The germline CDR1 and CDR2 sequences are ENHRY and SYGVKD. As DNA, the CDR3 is TGTGGCGGGGGGGAGCCGAACTATGGCTACACCTTC. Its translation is CGGGEPNYGYTF.

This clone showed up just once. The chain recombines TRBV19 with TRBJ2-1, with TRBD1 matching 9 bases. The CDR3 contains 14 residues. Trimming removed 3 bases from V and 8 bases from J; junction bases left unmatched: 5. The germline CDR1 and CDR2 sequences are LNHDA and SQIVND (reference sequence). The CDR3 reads CASSMRGDRDEQFF. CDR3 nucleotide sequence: TGTGCCAGTAGTATGAGGGGGGACAGGGATGAGCAGTTCTTC. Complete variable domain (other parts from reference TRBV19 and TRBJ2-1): DGGITQSPKYLFRKEGQNVTLSCEQNLNHDAMYWYRQDPGQGLRLIYYSQIVNDFQKGDIAEGYSVSREKKESFPLTVTSAQKNPTAFYLCASSMRGDRDEQFFGPGTRLTVL.

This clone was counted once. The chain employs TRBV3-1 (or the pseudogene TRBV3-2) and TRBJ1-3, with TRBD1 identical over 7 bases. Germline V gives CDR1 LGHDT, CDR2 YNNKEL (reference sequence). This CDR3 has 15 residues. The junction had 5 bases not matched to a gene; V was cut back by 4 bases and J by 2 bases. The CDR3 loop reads CASSPRRGPGNTIYF. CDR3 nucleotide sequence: TGTGCCAGCAGCCCGCGTAGGGGGCCTGGAAACACCATATATTTT.

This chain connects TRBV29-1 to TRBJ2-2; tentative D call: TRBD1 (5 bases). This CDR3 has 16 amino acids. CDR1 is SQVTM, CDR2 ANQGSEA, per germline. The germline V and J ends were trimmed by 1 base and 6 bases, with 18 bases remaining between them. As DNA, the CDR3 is TGCAGCGTTGAAGGTCCAGGGAATGATTTCGCCGGGGAGCTGTTTTTT. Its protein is CSVEGPGNDFAGELFF.

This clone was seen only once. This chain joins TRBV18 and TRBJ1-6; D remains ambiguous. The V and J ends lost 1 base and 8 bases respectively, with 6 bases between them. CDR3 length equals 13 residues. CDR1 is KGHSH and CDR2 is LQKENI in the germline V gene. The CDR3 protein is CASSPRAYSPLHF. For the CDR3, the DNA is TGTGCCAGCTCACCACGGGCTTATTCACCCCTCCACTTT.

The CDR3 bases are TGTGCCAGTCACCTGGGGGGGTTTATGAACACTGAAGCTTTCTTT. It codes for CASHLGGFMNTEAFF. The genes are TRBV19 and TRBJ1-1; D may be TRBD1 (5 bases). This CDR3 comprises 15 residues. Germline V gene sequence: CDR1 LNHDA, CDR2 SQIVND (reference sequence). V lost 8 bases and J lost 0, with 16 bases in between.

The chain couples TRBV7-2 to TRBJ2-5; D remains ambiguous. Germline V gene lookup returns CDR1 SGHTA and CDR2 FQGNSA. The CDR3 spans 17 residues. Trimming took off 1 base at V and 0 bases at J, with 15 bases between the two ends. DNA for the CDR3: TGTGCCAGCAGCTTAGAGGCCCTGGGCGTCCACCAAGAGACCCAGTACTTC. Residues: CASSLEALGVHQETQYF.

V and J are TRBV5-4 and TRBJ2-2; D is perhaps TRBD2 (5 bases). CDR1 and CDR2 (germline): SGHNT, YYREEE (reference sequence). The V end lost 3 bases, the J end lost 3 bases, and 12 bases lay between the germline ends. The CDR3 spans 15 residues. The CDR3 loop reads CASSSSRTYTGELFF. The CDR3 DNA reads TGTGCCAGCAGCTCTAGCAGAACATACACCGGGGAGCTGTTTTTT.

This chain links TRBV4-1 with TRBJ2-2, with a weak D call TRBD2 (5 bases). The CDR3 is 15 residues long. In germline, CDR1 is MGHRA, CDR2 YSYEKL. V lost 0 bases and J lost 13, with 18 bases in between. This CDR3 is CASSQDLNALGSLFF. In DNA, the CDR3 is TGCGCCAGCAGCCAAGATCTGAACGCACTAGGTTCGCTGTTTTTT.

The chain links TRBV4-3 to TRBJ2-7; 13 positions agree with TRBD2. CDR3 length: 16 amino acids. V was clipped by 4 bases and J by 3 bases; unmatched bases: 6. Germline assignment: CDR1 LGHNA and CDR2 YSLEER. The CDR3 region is CASSPWTSGSFYEQYF. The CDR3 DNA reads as TGCGCCAGCAGCCCCTGGACTAGCGGGAGCTTCTACGAGCAGTACTTC.